This TCR beta chain was recorded in a study of technical replicates of blood from several donors. TCRdb's table, derived via immunoSEQ multiplex PCR, lists solely in-frame clones and lacks some. The data show around 84,000 clones, with 95% to 98% seen just once and roughly 0.15% held by the top ten. In this sample, this clone turned up once. The sequence was obtained from a human donor in good health. Sequenced input: T cells isolated from PBMCs.

CDR3 DNA sequence: TGTGCCAGCAGCCAAGATCACTCAGGCGGAGGCTATGGCTACACCTTC. Residues: CASSQDHSGGGYGYTF. The chain has TRBV14 and TRBJ1-2; D is undetermined. Trimming cost V 0 bases and J 4 bases, with 15 bases left between them. CDR3 length: 16 residues. Germline assignment: CDR1 SGHDN and CDR2 FVKESK.